The text below deals with one T cell receptor (beta chain). Its specificity is not known. These data belong to a study of memory CD4+ T cells and cytomegalovirus serostatus. The sort gate was single viable CD3+CD4+CD8-CD45RO+ cells for memory CD4+ T cells. Study-level results: Of 150 to 200 reported CMV TCRbeta sequences, roughly 70 were found in memory CD4+ repertoires.

Profiled with immunoSEQ multiplex PCR; TCRdb holds only in-frame clones, not every one. The table includes approximately 45,000 clones, about 79% detected once. Material: memory CD4+ T cells from blood. The TCR comes from an adult in good health and CMV-seronegative.

The CDR3 loop reads CASSGHRGGNQPQHF. CDR3 nucleotides: TGTGCCAGCAGCGGGCACAGGGGCGGGAATCAGCCCCAGCATTTT. The rearrangement joins TRBV7-8 to TRBJ1-5; 7 positions match TRBD1. The V segment lost 5 bases and the J segment 4 bases; nucleotides outside the gene matches: 8. The CDR3 extends over 15 amino acids. Per the germline V gene, CDR1 is SGHVS and CDR2 is FQNEAQ.